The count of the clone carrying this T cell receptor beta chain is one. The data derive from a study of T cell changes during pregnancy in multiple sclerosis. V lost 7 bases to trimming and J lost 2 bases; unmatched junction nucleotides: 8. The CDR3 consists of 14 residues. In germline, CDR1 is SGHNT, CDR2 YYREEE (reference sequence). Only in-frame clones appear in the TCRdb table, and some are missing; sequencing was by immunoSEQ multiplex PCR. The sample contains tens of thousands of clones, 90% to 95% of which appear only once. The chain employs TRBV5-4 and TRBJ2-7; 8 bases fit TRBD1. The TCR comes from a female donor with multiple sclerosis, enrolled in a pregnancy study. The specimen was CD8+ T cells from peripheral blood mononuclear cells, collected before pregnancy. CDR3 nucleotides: TGTGCCAGCGCCTCCGGGACAGGCACCTACGAGCAGTACTTC. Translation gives CASASGTGTYEQYF.